This T cell receptor (beta chain) originates from a study of cytomegalovirus exposure and HLA in healthy donors. CDR1 is SGHVS and CDR2 is FQNEAQ in the germline V gene. The trim removed 4 bases at V and 11 bases at J, leaving 3 bases unmatched. The CDR3 is 11 residues long. The PCR made use of 60 Vbeta and 13 Jbeta primers. Profiled with immunoSEQ multiplex PCR; TCRdb holds only in-frame clones, not every one. This sample has some 88,000 clones, with 70% to 75% found just once. The chain employs TRBV7-8 and TRBJ2-7; 9 bases are shared with TRBD2. The TCR sequence derives from a woman between 18 and 30 years old in good health and CMV-seropositive. The sample comprised PBMCs. CDR3 residues: CASSSASGEYF. As DNA, the CDR3 is TGTGCCAGCAGCTCTGCTAGCGGGGAGTACTTC.